This TCR beta chain was captured by sequencing in a study of molecular identifiers for immune sequencing clone quantification. At least ten counts were recorded for this clonotype. Germline V gene sequence: CDR1 MDHEN, CDR2 SYDVKM. The junction had 11 bases not matched to a gene; V was cut back by 6 bases and J by 5 bases. The CDR3 consists of 15 residues. MiXCR, run by TCRdb on the PCR reads, gives a single entry per CDR3 protein. The data show around 100,000 distinct CDR3 sequences, roughly 34% seen once. This TCR came from a human donor in good health. Some libraries in this study had Jurkat cell RNA spiked in. The V gene is TRBV28, the J gene TRBJ2-7; TRBD2 aligns across 9 bases. The sample was naive CD8+ T cells from blood, with Jurkat cell RNA spiked in. The subset: FACS-sorted CD8+CD4-CCR7+CD45RA+ naive T cells. The CDR3 DNA reads TGTGCCAGCAGCCTGGCCCGGGGACTAGCAAACGAGCAGTACTTC. This encodes CASSLARGLANEQYF.